The 15 T cell receptor beta chains reported below all come from one sample, sequenced in a study of blood T cell repertoires in COVID-19. Here immunoSEQ multiplex PCR was the method, and the copy in TCRdb shows in-frame clones only, minus some. There are 300,000 or so clones in the sample; more than 80% occur only once, and under 7.5% lies in the top ten. Sequenced: peripheral blood. The source of these receptors is a man aged 18 to 35 who had recovered from COVID-19.

This clone appeared once. J is TRBJ2-3 and V is TRBV19; D call uncertain. V lost 2 bases, J lost 0 bases, and 6 bases lay in between. CDR1 is LNHDA and CDR2 is SQIVND in the germline V gene (reference sequence). The CDR3 has 14 residues. This chain's CDR3 is CASSIILSTDTQYF. The CDR3, as DNA: TGTGCCAGTAGTATAATTCTCAGCACAGATACGCAGTATTTT.

The genes are TRBV5-1 and TRBJ2-1; TRBD2 is a possible D gene (6 bases). Germline loops: CDR1 SGHRS, CDR2 YFSETQ. Trimming cost V 0 bases and J 1 base, with 8 bases left between them. The length of the CDR3 is 15 residues. The CDR3 sequence: CASSLDLASYNEQFF. The CDR3 coding sequence is TGCGCCAGCAGCTTGGATCTAGCGTCCTACAATGAGCAGTTCTTC.

The chain has TRBV7-2 and TRBJ2-5, with 13 nucleotides matching TRBD2. Germline CDR1 reads SGHTA; CDR2 reads FQGNSA. J gave up 3 bases and V 5 bases, and 6 bases lay outside the gene matches. CDR3 length equals 16 residues. The CDR3 DNA is TGTGCCAGCAGCGAGGGACTAGCGGGACTCAAAGAGACCCAGTACTTC. Its translation: CASSEGLAGLKETQYF.

The J gene is TRBJ2-1, the V gene TRBV5-1; 12 nucleotides line up with TRBD2. This CDR3 has 19 residues. The germline CDR1 and CDR2 sequences are SGHRS and YFSETQ. Trimming cost V 3 bases and J 0 bases; bases outside gene matches: 10. The CDR3 loop reads CASSSSGGATSSSYNEQFF. Here the CDR3 DNA reads TGCGCCAGCAGCTCTAGCGGGGGGGCCACGTCGAGCTCCTACAATGAGCAGTTCTTC. Drawing the rest from reference TRBV5-1 and TRBJ2-1, the complete variable domain is KAGVTQTPRYLIKTRGQQVTLSCSPISGHRSVSWYQQTPGQGLQFLFEYFSETQRNKGNFPGRFSGRQFSNSRSEMNVSTLELGDSALYLCASSSSGGATSSSYNEQFFGPGTRLTVL.

The chain combines TRBV10-1 with TRBJ2-1; 9 bases are a match to TRBD2. Looked up from germline, CDR1 is WNHNN and CDR2 is SYGVQD (reference sequence). J gave up 4 bases and V 3 bases, and 4 bases lay outside the gene matches. CDR3 length equals 15 residues. This CDR3 reads CASSETSGPYNEQFF. DNA of the CDR3: TGCGCCAGCAGTGAAACTAGCGGGCCGTACAATGAGCAGTTCTTC.

The J gene is TRBJ1-2, the V gene TRBV6-6, with TRBD1 identical over 9 bases. Germline V gene data show CDR1 as MNHNY and CDR2 as SVGAGI (reference sequence). V lost 5 bases and J lost 6; bases outside the gene matches: 4. The CDR3 runs to 13 residues. The CDR3 region is CASSPTGGHGYTF. DNA of the CDR3: TGTGCCAGCAGTCCAACAGGGGGCCATGGCTACACCTTC.

J is TRBJ2-5 and V is TRBV7-9, with 10 bases fitting TRBD2. This CDR3 contains 16 residues. V lost 7 bases to trimming and J lost 9 bases; unmatched junction nucleotides: 17. Germline loops: CDR1 SEHNR, CDR2 FQNEAQ (reference sequence). The CDR3 sequence: CASTASEGLAFPAQYF. CDR3 in DNA: TGTGCCAGCACCGCCTCCGAGGGACTAGCGTTTCCGGCCCAGTACTTC.

A single count supports this clone. The gene calls are TRBV19 and TRBJ1-5; 8 nucleotides line up with TRBD1. CDR3 length: 13 residues. The germline V gene encodes CDR1 LNHDA and CDR2 SQIVND (reference sequence). Losses at the gene ends were 7 bases for V and 9 bases for J; bases not matched to a gene: 8. The CDR3 DNA reads TGTGCCAGTAACAGACAGGGGATCGGGCCCCAGCATTTT. It is translated as CASNRQGIGPQHF.

The chain has TRBV7-2 and TRBJ2-7, with 12 nucleotides matching TRBD2. Trimming cost V 5 bases and J 3 bases; bases outside gene matches: 8. This CDR3 comprises 16 residues. Germline assignment: CDR1 SGHTA and CDR2 FQGNSA. The CDR3 nucleotides read TGTGCCAGCAGCGCCCCGACTAGCGGGAGTTTCTACGAGCAGTACTTC. This encodes CASSAPTSGSFYEQYF.

The chain recombines TRBV4-1 with TRBJ2-7; perhaps TRBD1 as D (7 bases). This CDR3 is 15 amino acids long. V dropped 0 bases and J dropped 3 bases, with 12 bases sitting between them. Germline V gene lookup returns CDR1 MGHRA and CDR2 YSYEKL. Written as DNA, the CDR3 is TGCGCCAGCAGCCAAGACAGGGGGGAAAACTACGAGCAGTACTTC. It translates to CASSQDRGENYEQYF.

The gene calls are TRBV9 and TRBJ2-1; TRBD2 matches at 12 bases. V lost 0 bases and J lost 8; bases outside the gene matches: 6. The germline CDR1 and CDR2 sequences are SGDLS and YYNGEE. This CDR3 is 16 amino acids long. CDR3 coding DNA: TGTGCCAGCAGCGTAGAGCGGCTAGCGGGAGGGGATGAGCAGTTCTTC. Protein product: CASSVERLAGGDEQFF.

The chain recombines TRBV7-6 with TRBJ1-1; TRBD1 aligns across 7 bases. The V gene end was trimmed by 5 bases and the J gene end by 4 bases; junction bases not matched to a gene: 10. From germline, CDR1 is SGHVS and CDR2 FNYEAQ. This CDR3 has 15 residues. The CDR3 loop reads CASSLRQGWGTEAFF. CDR3 nucleotides: TGTGCCAGCAGCCTGAGACAGGGATGGGGCACTGAAGCTTTCTTT.

This rearrangement joins TRBV7-9 to TRBJ2-2, with a possible D match to TRBD2 (6 bases). The CDR3 is 14 residues long. The V end lost 2 bases, the J end lost 6 bases, and 10 bases lay between the germline ends. Germline V lookup: CDR1 SEHNR, CDR2 FQNEAQ (reference sequence). CDR3 sequence reads: CASSLIGGAGELFF. CDR3 nucleotides: TGTGCCAGCAGCTTAATCGGGGGTGCCGGGGAGCTGTTTTTT.

This clone has only one observation. The chain couples TRBV12-3 or TRBV12-4 to TRBJ1-1, with D tentatively TRBD1 (6 bases). The CDR3 contains 12 residues. The ends were cut back, 6 bases at V and 5 bases at J, with 10 bases in the middle. DNA of the CDR3: TGTGCCAGCAGCCCTACAGGGACTGAAGCTTTCTTT. It is translated as CASSPTGTEAFF.

The V call is TRBV3-1 (or the pseudogene TRBV3-2), the J call TRBJ2-1; the D gene is possibly TRBD2 (6 bases). Germline V CDR1 and CDR2: LGHDT, YNNKEL (reference sequence). The germline V and J ends were trimmed by 3 bases and 9 bases, with 12 bases remaining between them. The CDR3 runs to 13 residues. CDR3 loop: CASSQMYGGEQFF. DNA for the CDR3: TGTGCCAGCAGCCAGATGTACGGGGGTGAGCAGTTCTTC.